Shown below are 16 T cell receptor beta chains from a single sample sequenced in a study of cytomegalovirus exposure and HLA in healthy donors. Use of 60 Vbeta and 13 Jbeta primers characterized the PCR. Here immunoSEQ multiplex PCR was the method, and the copy in TCRdb shows in-frame clones only, minus some. Of tens of thousands of clones in the sample, over 75% were seen once. The material sequenced was PBMCs. Receptors were obtained from a girl aged 2 to 9 in good health and CMV-seropositive.

This chain joins TRBV5-4 and TRBJ2-3; weak D call: TRBD1 (5 bases). Trimming left V 6 bases short and J 0 bases short, with 14 bases between. The CDR3 runs 15 residues. Germline loops: CDR1 SGHNT, CDR2 YYREEE (reference sequence). As DNA, the CDR3 is TGTGCCAGCACCCCTAGGGGTTATAGCACAGATACGCAGTATTTT. Protein product: CASTPRGYSTDTQYF. The variable domain in full, completed from reference TRBV5-4 and TRBJ2-3, reads ETGVTQSPTHLIKTRGQQVTLRCSSQSGHNTVSWYQQALGQGPQFIFQYYREEENGRGNFPPRFSGLQFPNYSSELNVNALELDDSALYLCASTPRGYSTDTQYFGPGTRLTVL.

This clone appeared a single time. The CDR3 bases are TGTGCCAGCAGCGTAGTTGGCGGGACCTACAATGAGCAGTTCTTC. The encoded protein is CASSVVGGTYNEQFF. V and J are TRBV9 and TRBJ2-1; TRBD2 might be the D (6 bases). The ends were cut back, 0 bases at V and 2 bases at J, with 9 bases in the middle. There are 15 residues in the CDR3. Germline assignment: CDR1 SGDLS and CDR2 YYNGEE.

This chain joins TRBV19 and TRBJ2-1; D perhaps matches TRBD1 (6 bases). The CDR3 runs to 14 residues. V was cut by 3 bases and J by 9 bases, with 15 bases left in between. The germline gives CDR1 LNHDA, CDR2 SQIVND (reference sequence). CDR3 region: CASSMALGAREQFF. CDR3 sequence (DNA): TGTGCCAGTAGTATGGCGTTGGGGGCACGTGAGCAGTTCTTC.

The rearrangement uses TRBV7-9 and TRBJ1-4; 7 bases line up with TRBD1. This CDR3 region has 15 residues. The V gene's germline CDR1 is SEHNR and CDR2 FQNEAQ (reference sequence). After removal of 6 bases from V and 7 bases from J, the junction contained 11 bases not matched to a gene. The CDR3 bases are TGTGCCAGCAGACCGGACAGGTTAAGTGGTGAAAAACTGTTTTTT. It specifies CASRPDRLSGEKLFF.

The chain couples TRBV6-1 to TRBJ1-4; 8 nucleotides match TRBD1. The germline gives CDR1 MNHNS, CDR2 SASEGT. CDR3 size: 16 residues. V lost 2 bases and J lost 5; bases outside the gene matches: 7. In nucleotides, the CDR3 is TGTGCCAGCAGTGAAAGGTCCGGGACAGGCAATGAAAAACTGTTTTTT. Its protein is CASSERSGTGNEKLFF.

Written as DNA, the CDR3 is TGTGCCAGCAGTTTACGTGGAGGGTTCTCCTACGAGCAGTACTTC. Translated, it gives CASSLRGGFSYEQYF. This chain connects TRBV28 to TRBJ2-7; perhaps TRBD2 as D (6 bases). This CDR3 region has 15 residues. Deletions cut 2 bases from V and 0 bases from J, with 11 bases between. CDR1 is MDHEN and CDR2 is SYDVKM in the germline V gene.

The rearrangement links TRBV2 to TRBJ2-1; 10 bases are a match to TRBD1. V dropped 6 bases and J dropped 4; count of bases not matched to a gene: 21. CDR3 length: 20 residues. Germline-derived CDR1 and CDR2 are SNHLY and FYNNEI. The CDR3 is CASSPKPGQGRPYTYNEQFF. The CDR3 region has the DNA TGTGCCAGCAGCCCTAAGCCGGGACAGGGGAGGCCCTACACTTACAATGAGCAGTTCTTC. Together with reference TRBV2 and TRBJ2-1, the CDR3 gives the full variable domain: EPEVTQTPSHQVTQMGQEVILRCVPISNHLYFYWYRQILGQKVEFLVSFYNNEISEKSEIFDDQFSVERPDGSNFTLKIRSTKLEDSAMYFCASSPKPGQGRPYTYNEQFFGPGTRLTVL.

The chain uses TRBV30 and TRBJ2-3, with a weak D call TRBD1 (7 bases). Germline V gene sequence: CDR1 GTSNPN, CDR2 SVGIG (reference sequence). CDR3 length: 12 residues. The V and J ends lost 0 bases and 8 bases respectively, with 9 bases between them. For the CDR3, the DNA is TGTGCCTGGAGTGTTCAGGGGGGTACGCAGTATTTT. This codes for CAWSVQGGTQYF.

The rearrangement uses TRBV29-1 and TRBJ2-3; TRBD2 might be the D (6 bases). The germline V and J ends were trimmed by 0 bases and 6 bases, with 16 bases remaining between them. Per germline, CDR1 SQVTM and CDR2 ANQGSEA. The CDR3 has 15 amino acids. This CDR3 reads CSVEEAGWRYDTQYF. CDR3 DNA sequence: TGCAGCGTTGAAGAAGCGGGCTGGAGGTACGATACGCAGTATTTT.

This clone was counted a single time. The chain couples TRBV4-1 to TRBJ2-7; the D is unclear. Trimming shortened V by 4 bases and J by 3 bases, and 13 bases separated the two germline ends. The CDR3 totals 14 residues. Germline loops: CDR1 MGHRA, CDR2 YSYEKL. The CDR3 sequence is CASSRAGIGYEQYF. The CDR3 DNA reads as TGCGCCAGCAGCCGAGCAGGCATCGGCTACGAGCAGTACTTC.

This clone was detected only once. V gene TRBV7-9 combines with J gene TRBJ1-5; the D is unclear. Germline values: CDR1 SEHNR, CDR2 FQNEAQ (reference sequence). This CDR3 region has 15 residues. With 4 bases removed from V and 5 bases from J, the gap between germline ends came to 15 bases. The CDR3 bases are TGTGCCAGCAGCTACGAGGCAGTGCCTGATCAGCCCCAGCATTTT. This codes for CASSYEAVPDQPQHF.

This chain links TRBV20-1 with TRBJ2-1; D perhaps matches TRBD2 (6 bases). Trimming took 3 bases from V and 10 from J, leaving 10 bases between them. Germline CDR1 and CDR2: DFQATT and SNEGSKA (reference sequence). The CDR3 runs to 11 residues. The CDR3 here is CSARDGGEQFF. CDR3 in DNA: TGCAGTGCTAGGGACGGAGGGGAGCAGTTCTTC.

V usage is TRBV29-1 and J usage is TRBJ1-4, with a possible D match to TRBD1 (5 bases). The CDR3 spans 14 residues. The germline V gene encodes CDR1 SQVTM and CDR2 ANQGSEA. With 4 bases removed from V and 5 bases from J, the gap between germline ends came to 14 bases. The chain's CDR3 is CSVALGAINEKLFF. The DNA for the CDR3 is TGCAGCGTTGCATTAGGGGCGATCAATGAAAAACTGTTTTTT.

The chain couples TRBV14 to TRBJ1-4, with TRBD1 identical over 9 bases. V dropped 3 bases and J dropped 5; count of bases not matched to a gene: 19. The germline V gene encodes CDR1 SGHDN and CDR2 FVKESK. This CDR3 region has 20 residues. DNA for the CDR3: TGTGCCAGCAGCCAGCTACCGGGACAGGGAATCTCCCAGGCGAATGAAAAACTGTTTTTT. This gives the protein CASSQLPGQGISQANEKLFF.

This chain connects TRBV6-5 to TRBJ2-3; maybe TRBD1 (6 bases). V was shortened by 4 bases and J by 4 bases, with 15 bases between the two germline ends. The CDR3 runs 15 residues. CDR1 and CDR2 (germline): MNHEY, SVGAGI. CDR3 sequence: CASSLGNRVADTQYF. As DNA, the CDR3 is TGTGCCAGCAGTTTAGGGAACAGGGTGGCAGATACGCAGTATTTT.

This rearrangement joins TRBV30 to TRBJ1-1; no clear D. The CDR3 consists of 14 residues. Per germline, CDR1 GTSNPN and CDR2 SVGIG (reference sequence). Trimming took 0 bases from V and 0 from J, leaving 8 bases between them. The CDR3 region has the DNA TGTGCCTGGAGTGTGTCAGGATTGAACACTGAAGCTTTCTTT. This encodes CAWSVSGLNTEAFF. Full variable domain (remainder filled in from reference TRBV30 and TRBJ1-1): SQTIHQWPATLVQPVGSPLSLECTVEGTSNPNLYWYRQAAGRGLQLLFYSVGIGQISSEVPQNLSASRPQDRQFILSSKKLLLSDSGFYLCAWSVSGLNTEAFFGQGTRLTVV.